The source of this TCR beta chain is a study of shared clonotypes between healthy human individuals. At the level of the study: Aged between 18 and 49, the donors were a couple of women and three men. General study results and limits: Clonotype sharing among donors was thought likely to change with sequencing depth.

The sorted-subset replicate PCRs were given around 200 ng DNA, which is approximately 30,000 T cell genomes. Using immunoSEQ multiplex PCR, the repertoire was profiled, and TCRdb retains in-frame clones only, with some absent. The table shows approximately 110,000 clones, with about 72% occurring only once. Comment on this clone: As yet, its antigen is unknown.

The CDR3 is 15 amino acids. J gave up 8 bases and V 4 bases, and 8 bases lay outside the gene matches. Germline V gene data show CDR1 as MGHDK and CDR2 as SYGVNS. Sequencing was performed on memory CD8+ T cells sorted from blood. The subset was: CD45RO+ cells pooled with CCR7-negative TemRA cells. The chain employs TRBV25-1 and TRBJ2-1, with 10 bases lining up with TRBD2. The receptor was derived from a woman in her thirties in good health. CDR3 bases: TGTGCCAGCAGTGTAAAGCGGGAGGGCCGCGATGAGCAGTTCTTC. Translation gives CASSVKREGRDEQFF. The full variable domain, completed using reference TRBV25-1 and TRBJ2-1, is EADIYQTPRYLVIGTGKKITLECSQTMGHDKMYWYQQDPGMELHLIHYSYGVNSTEKGDLSSESTVSRIRTEHFPLTLESARPSHTSQYLCASSVKREGRDEQFFGPGTRLTVL.